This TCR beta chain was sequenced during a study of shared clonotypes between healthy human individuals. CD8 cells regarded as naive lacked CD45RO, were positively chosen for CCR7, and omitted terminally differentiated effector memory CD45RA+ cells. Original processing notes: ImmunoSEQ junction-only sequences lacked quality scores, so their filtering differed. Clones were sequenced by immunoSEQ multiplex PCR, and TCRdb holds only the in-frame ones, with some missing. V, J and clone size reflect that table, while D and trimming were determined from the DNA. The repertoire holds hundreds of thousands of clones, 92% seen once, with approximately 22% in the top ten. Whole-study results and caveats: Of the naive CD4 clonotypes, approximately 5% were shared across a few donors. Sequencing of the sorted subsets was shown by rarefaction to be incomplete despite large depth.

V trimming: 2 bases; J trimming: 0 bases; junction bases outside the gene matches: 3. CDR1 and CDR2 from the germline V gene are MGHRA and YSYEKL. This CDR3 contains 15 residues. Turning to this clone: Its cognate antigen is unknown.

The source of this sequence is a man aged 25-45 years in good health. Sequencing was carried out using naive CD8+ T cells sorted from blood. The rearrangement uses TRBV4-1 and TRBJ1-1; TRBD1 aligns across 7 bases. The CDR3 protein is CASSQQGVLNTEAFF. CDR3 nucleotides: TGCGCCAGCAGCCAACAGGGGGTATTGAACACTGAAGCTTTCTTT.